This T cell receptor (beta chain) was obtained from a study of T cells in Graves' hyperthyroidism and ophthalmopathy. CDR3 size: 19 residues. Germline CDR1 and CDR2: SEHNR and FQNEAQ (reference sequence). V lost 5 bases, J lost 8 bases, and 28 bases lay in between. TCR beta CDR3 regions were amplified from RNA transcripts. Researchers ran a first-round RT-PCR on the TCR CDR3 using the HTBI primer set. TCRdb re-derived calls from the multiplex PCR reads in MiXCR, one entry per CDR3 protein. The table shows over 500,000 distinct CDR3 sequences, with approximately 49% occurring only once. This clonotype was sampled from an adult woman with Graves' disease, either hyperthyroidism or ophthalmopathy (not recorded which). V gene TRBV7-9 combines with J gene TRBJ1-6; D might be TRBD1 (6 bases). The sample was peripheral blood or thyroid tissue (not recorded which). CDR3 amino acids: CASSKGLPNSGDNYSPLHF. The CDR3 bases are TGTGCCAGCAGCAAGGGACTGCCCAACTCCGGGGACAACTATTCACCCCTCCACTTT. Drawing the rest from reference TRBV7-9 and TRBJ1-6, the complete variable domain is DTGVSQNPRHKITKRGQNVTFRCDPISEHNRLYWYRQTLGQGPEFLTYFQNEAQLEKSRLLSDRFSAERPKGSFSTLEIQRTEQGDSAMYLCASSKGLPNSGDNYSPLHFGNGTRLTVT.